These T cell receptor beta chains were read from a single sample in a study of blood T cell repertoires in COVID-19. Profiling relied on immunoSEQ multiplex PCR, and the TCRdb table lists in-frame clones only, not all of them. Of 50,000 to 55,000 clones in the sample, about 90% were seen once. Sequencing used peripheral blood. Every receptor here comes from a human donor with active COVID-19. The donor label of this sample is uncertain. CDR3s include the opening cysteine and the closing phenylalanine or tryptophan. A D gene is named only where the DNA matches it firmly. Clone size is stated in some rows and not others, as once, few, many or a class when expanded.

v_call	d_call	clone_size	j_call	cdr3_nt	cdr3_aa
TRBV6-1	.	.	TRBJ1-2	TGTGCCAGCAGTGATAATTACAGGAACTATGGCTACACCTTC	CASSDNYRNYGYTF
TRBV11-2	.	.	TRBJ1-3	TGTGCCAGCAGGCCACCTGACCGGGGGGCGATATATTTT	CASRPPDRGAIYF
TRBV4-2	TRBD1	.	TRBJ2-6	TGTGCCAGCAGCCGAGACAGGGGGGATTCTGGGGCCAACGTCCTGACTTTC	CASSRDRGDSGANVLTF
TRBV19	.	.	TRBJ1-3	TGTGCCAGTAGCACAGGAGGGAGCTCTGGAAACACCATATATTTT	CASSTGGSSGNTIYF
TRBV7-9	TRBD1	.	TRBJ1-2	TGTGCCAGCAGCGCCCCGGACAGGGGAAAACATGGCTACACCTTC	CASSAPDRGKHGYTF
TRBV6-6	.	once	TRBJ1-1	TGTGCCAGCAGTTACTCCCTTGTAAATAGCGACACTGAAGCTTTCTTT	CASSYSLVNSDTEAFF
TRBV19	TRBD2	.	TRBJ2-1	TGTGCCAGTGACGCTACCGGGACTAGCGTCTACAATGAGCAGTTCTTC	CASDATGTSVYNEQFF
TRBV4-3	.	.	TRBJ2-4	TGCGCCAGCAGCCAAGCGCTCGGGAACATTCAGTACTTC	CASSQALGNIQYF
TRBV5-8	TRBD1	.	TRBJ2-3	TGTGCCAGCAGCTTGGAGAGGACAGGACGTAGCACAGATACGCAGTATTTT	CASSLERTGRSTDTQYF
TRBV5-4	.	.	TRBJ1-2	TGTGCCAGCAGCTTGCCTGGAGGCTATGGCTACACCTTC	CASSLPGGYGYTF
TRBV20-1	.	few	TRBJ2-7	TGCAGTGCTAGTTATTATGCGGACTCCAGCGACTACGAGCAGTACTTC	CSASYYADSSDYEQYF
TRBV4-1	TRBD2	.	TRBJ2-1	TGCGCCAGCAGCCATGGCCCGGCGGGGGGGCACTACAATGAGCAGTTCTTC	CASSHGPAGGHYNEQFF
TRBV7-3	.	.	TRBJ2-6	TGTGCCAGCGGAGCACAGGGGGGGATCTCTGGGGCCAACGTCCTGACTTTC	CASGAQGGISGANVLTF
TRBV5-4	.	.	TRBJ2-7	TGTGCCAGCAGCTTGGTAGGGGGCGAGCAGTACTTC	CASSLVGGEQYF
TRBV4-3	TRBD2	.	TRBJ2-2	TGCGCCAGCAGCCAAGATCCGGGGGGGGAAAACACCGGGGAGCTGTTTTTT	CASSQDPGGENTGELFF
TRBV2	.	.	TRBJ2-5	TGTGCCAGCAGTGGAAACAGGGTAGAGACCCAGTACTTC	CASSGNRVETQYF
TRBV11-2	.	.	TRBJ1-4	TGTGCCAGCAGCCGAGAGCGGAAGGAAAAACTGTTTTTT	CASSRERKEKLFF
TRBV11-2	.	.	TRBJ2-7	TGTGCCAGCAGCTTAGTCGTAGGAGGCTACGAGCAGTACTTC	CASSLVVGGYEQYF
TRBV7-8	.	.	TRBJ1-1	TGTGCCAGCAGCTTACTTACCACAGGGACTGAAGCTTTCTTT	CASSLLTTGTEAFF
TRBV4-3	TRBD2	.	TRBJ2-4	TGCGCCAGCAGCCAAGGGTTCAAGCGGGGGGGCATCCTAGCCAAAAACATTCAGTACTTC	CASSQGFKRGGILAKNIQYF
TRBV5-6	.	.	TRBJ2-7	TGTGCCAGCAGCTTGGAGCGGACCTACGAGCAGTACTTC	CASSLERTYEQYF
TRBV11-2	.	.	TRBJ1-2	TGTGCCAGCAGCTCGGTGAAGGGAGAACTCAATGGCTACACCTTC	CASSSVKGELNGYTF
TRBV14	.	.	TRBJ2-1	TGTGCCAGCAGCCCCTGGGGGGTTGCTGAGCAGTTCTTC	CASSPWGVAEQFF
TRBV11-2	TRBD2	.	TRBJ2-5	TGTGCCAGCAGCTTAGGGTTCTCTAGCGGGGACCAAGAGACCCAGTACTTC	CASSLGFSSGDQETQYF
TRBV6-6	TRBD1	.	TRBJ1-1	TGTGCCAGCAGTCGACAGGGGAACACTGAAGCTTTCTTT	CASSRQGNTEAFF
TRBV19	TRBD2	.	TRBJ2-2	TGTGCCAGTAGTATGCGGGGGGGAAACACCGGGGAGCTGTTTTTT	CASSMRGGNTGELFF
TRBV6-5	TRBD1	.	TRBJ2-7	TGTGCCAGCAGGAGGGACAGTCAAGTCGGCGAGCAGTACTTC	CASRRDSQVGEQYF
TRBV5-1	TRBD2	.	TRBJ2-1	TGCGCCAGCAGCTTGGTACGGACTAGCGGGGGGGCGAAACCCCTATACAATGAGCAGTTCTTC	CASSLVRTSGGAKPLYNEQFF
TRBV19	.	.	TRBJ1-2	TGTGTCAGTAGTACCCCGGGGAGAGACTATGGCTACACCTTC	CVSSTPGRDYGYTF
TRBV19	TRBD1	.	TRBJ2-1	TGTGCCAGTACCGAATGGGGGACAGGGCCGTACAATGAGCAGTTCTTC	CASTEWGTGPYNEQFF
TRBV9	TRBD1	.	TRBJ2-2	TGTGCCAGCAGCCTCTTAGGACAGGGGCCTCCGAACACCGGGGAGCTGTTTTTT	CASSLLGQGPPNTGELFF
TRBV4-1	.	.	TRBJ2-7	TGCGCCAGCAGCCTTGAGGAGGCAGGTGATTACGAGCAGTACTTC	CASSLEEAGDYEQYF
TRBV6-2/TRBV6-3	TRBD2	.	TRBJ2-1	TGTGCCAGCAGTTACGCCCCTTCTAGCGGGGGGGTCCAGTTCTTC	CASSYAPSSGGVQFF
TRBV27	.	.	TRBJ2-5	TGTGCCAGCAGTTGGCTCAGGGGCGGAGAGACCCAGTACTTC	CASSWLRGGETQYF
TRBV19	.	.	TRBJ2-3	TGTGCCAGTAGTATCACAGGCGGCACAGATACGCAGTATTTT	CASSITGGTDTQYF
TRBV10-3	TRBD1	once	TRBJ2-5	TGTGCCATCAGTAGGACAGGAGAAGAGACCCAGTACTTC	CAISRTGEETQYF
TRBV3-1/TRBV3-2	.	.	TRBJ1-1	TGTGCCAGCAGCCGGCAGGCTATGAACACTGAAGCTTTCTTT	CASSRQAMNTEAFF
TRBV2	TRBD2	.	TRBJ2-1	TGTGCCAGCAGTCCTTACCGGGGACTAGGAGGTGAGCAGTTCTTC	CASSPYRGLGGEQFF
TRBV7-8	TRBD1	.	TRBJ2-7	TGTGCCAGCAGCCGCGGACAGGCTATTAACTACGAGCAGTACTTC	CASSRGQAINYEQYF
TRBV3-1/TRBV3-2	TRBD1	.	TRBJ2-3	TGTGCCAGCAGCCACCTTCCGGGACAGGAGTGCACAGATACGCAGTATTTT	CASSHLPGQECTDTQYF
TRBV18	.	few	TRBJ1-3	TGTGCCAGCTCACCACAGACGGGTAACTCTGGAAACACCATATATTTT	CASSPQTGNSGNTIYF
TRBV6-5	.	.	TRBJ1-3	TGTGCCAGCAGTTACTCAAGGGGAACTGGAAACACCATATATTTT	CASSYSRGTGNTIYF
TRBV5-6	TRBD1	.	TRBJ2-5	TGTGCCAGCAGCTTGGAGGGAGCCACAGGGGAAGAGACCCAGTACTTC	CASSLEGATGEETQYF
TRBV23-1	.	.	TRBJ2-2	TGCGCCAGCAGTCAATCGGGAGATACAGCTCCGTCCACCGGGGAGCTGTTTTTT	CASSQSGDTAPSTGELFF
TRBV2	TRBD1	.	TRBJ2-7	TGTGCCAGCAGTGAAAGGAGACAGGGCTACGAGCAGTACTTC	CASSERRQGYEQYF
TRBV28	TRBD1	once	TRBJ2-7	TGTGCCAGCAGTTTAACCTCCGGGACAGGGATACCTCAGTACTTC	CASSLTSGTGIPQYF
TRBV7-2	TRBD1	once	TRBJ1-5	TGTGCCAGCAGCTTAGACGGGACAGGGATCAATCAGCCCCAGCATTTT	CASSLDGTGINQPQHF
TRBV18	.	.	TRBJ2-3	TGTGCCAGCTCTCTCAGCCGGGGAGATACGCAGTATTTT	CASSLSRGDTQYF
TRBV19	.	.	TRBJ1-5	TGTGCCAGTAGTATAGCGGTCAGGGCGAGGAATCAGCCCCAGCATTTT	CASSIAVRARNQPQHF
TRBV6-4	.	.	TRBJ1-2	TGTGCCAGCAGTGAGCGAAGGGGAAATGGCTACACCTTC	CASSERRGNGYTF
TRBV9	.	.	TRBJ1-4	TGTGCCAGCAGCGGCGAGGGATCAACTAATGAAAAACTGTTTTTT	CASSGEGSTNEKLFF
TRBV7-9	.	.	TRBJ2-2	TGTGCCAGCAGCTTCCGGAACACCGGGGAGCTGTTTTTT	CASSFRNTGELFF
TRBV29-1	.	.	TRBJ2-7	TGCAGCGTTGGTAAAATACAGGGTACCGAGCAGTACTTC	CSVGKIQGTEQYF
TRBV6-2/TRBV6-3	.	.	TRBJ1-6	TGTGCCAGCAGTTATCCCAGGGTAGCACCACCCCTCCACTTT	CASSYPRVAPPLHF
TRBV7-8	.	.	TRBJ2-5	TGTGCCAGCAGCTTAAATAGGCGGGAGACCCAGTACTTC	CASSLNRRETQYF
TRBV19	.	.	TRBJ1-2	TGTGCCAGTAGTATATCCCCTTTGAGTGGCTACACCTTC	CASSISPLSGYTF
TRBV9	TRBD2	.	TRBJ2-3	TGTGCCAGCAGCGTAGGTTCCCTAGCGGGAGATACGCAGTATTTT	CASSVGSLAGDTQYF
TRBV5-1	TRBD1	.	TRBJ2-5	TGCGCCAGCAGCTTGGGGCCAGGGGGAGAGACCCAGTACTTC	CASSLGPGGETQYF